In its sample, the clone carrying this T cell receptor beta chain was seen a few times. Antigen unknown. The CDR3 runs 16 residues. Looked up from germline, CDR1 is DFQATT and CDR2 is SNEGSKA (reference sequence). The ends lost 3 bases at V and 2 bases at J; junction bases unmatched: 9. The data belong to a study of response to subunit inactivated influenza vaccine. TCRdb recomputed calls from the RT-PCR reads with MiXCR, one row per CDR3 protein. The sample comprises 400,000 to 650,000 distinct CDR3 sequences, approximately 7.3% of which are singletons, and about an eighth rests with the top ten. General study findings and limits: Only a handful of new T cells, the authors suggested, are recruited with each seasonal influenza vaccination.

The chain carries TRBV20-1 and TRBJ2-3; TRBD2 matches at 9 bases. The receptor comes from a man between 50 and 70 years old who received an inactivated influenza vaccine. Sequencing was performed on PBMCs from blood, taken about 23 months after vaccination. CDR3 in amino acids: CSASPLSSGATDTQYF. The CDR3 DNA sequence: TGCAGTGCTAGTCCTTTGTCTAGCGGGGCCACAGATACGCAGTATTTT.